These 6 T cell receptor beta chains were sequenced from one sample in a study of blood T cell repertoires in COVID-19. Here immunoSEQ multiplex PCR was the method, and the copy in TCRdb shows in-frame clones only, minus some. Among roughly 190,000 clones, around nine tenths were seen once, and the ten largest hold 3.5% to 4.5%. Sequenced input: peripheral blood. The receptors were sampled from a human donor in a cohort sampled during active COVID-19.

This rearrangement joins TRBV5-4 to TRBJ2-7, with D maybe TRBD2 (6 bases). This CDR3 has 15 amino acids. V was cut by 4 bases and J by 0 bases, with 14 bases left in between. The V gene's germline CDR1 is SGHNT and CDR2 YYREEE (reference sequence). In DNA form, the CDR3 reads TGTGCCAGCAGCCCGGAGGCGGGGTCCTCCTACGAGCAGTACTTC. Its protein product is CASSPEAGSSYEQYF. Filled out from reference TRBV5-4 and TRBJ2-7, the complete variable domain reads ETGVTQSPTHLIKTRGQQVTLRCSSQSGHNTVSWYQQALGQGPQFIFQYYREEENGRGNFPPRFSGLQFPNYSSELNVNALELDDSALYLCASSPEAGSSYEQYFGPGTRLTVT.

The genes are TRBV5-8 and TRBJ2-3, with D tentatively TRBD1 (5 bases). The CDR3 spans 16 residues. The ends were cut back, 0 bases at V and 3 bases at J, with 14 bases in the middle. Per germline, CDR1 SGHTS and CDR2 YDEGEE. Here the CDR3 DNA reads TGTGCCAGCAGCTTGGCCAGGCAGGGCCTAACAGATACGCAGTATTTT. As protein: CASSLARQGLTDTQYF.

V and J are TRBV24-1 and TRBJ2-1; TRBD2 matches at 8 bases. CDR1 KGHDR and CDR2 SFDVKD come from the germline V gene. CDR3 length: 14 amino acids. With V trimmed by 5 bases and J by 6 bases, 5 bases remained unmatched. CDR3 sequence reads: CATSGQRETNEQFF. The CDR3 coding sequence is TGTGCCACCAGTGGCCAGCGGGAGACCAATGAGCAGTTCTTC.

The rearrangement links TRBV27 to TRBJ2-5, with 10 bases matching TRBD2. Germline CDR1 reads MNHEY; CDR2 reads SMNVEV (reference sequence). The CDR3 extends over 16 amino acids. Trimming took 7 bases from V and 4 from J; bases not matched to a gene: 12. The CDR3 here is CASTERASGSGETQYF. The CDR3 DNA reads TGTGCCAGCACCGAAAGGGCTAGCGGGAGTGGAGAGACCCAGTACTTC.

The chain is built from TRBV12-3 or TRBV12-4 and TRBJ1-2, with 7 bases that match TRBD1. Germline trimming cut 7 bases from V and 7 bases from J; bases unmatched to any gene: 9. The CDR3 runs 13 residues. The CDR3 bases are TGTGCCAGCACTCTAGACAGGGACCTTGGCTACACCTTC. Protein product: CASTLDRDLGYTF.

The table lists this clone with a few counts. The V gene is TRBV19, the J gene TRBJ2-1; D is perhaps TRBD1 (6 bases). V lost 2 bases to trimming and J lost 4 bases, with 9 bases between them. This CDR3 comprises 14 residues. The V gene's germline CDR1 is LNHDA and CDR2 SQIVND (reference sequence). CDR3 coding DNA: TGTGCCAGTAGTATATTCGGACAGTACAATGAGCAGTTCTTC. This translates into CASSIFGQYNEQFF. The full variable domain, completed using reference TRBV19 and TRBJ2-1, is DGGITQSPKYLFRKEGQNVTLSCEQNLNHDAMYWYRQDPGQGLRLIYYSQIVNDFQKGDIAEGYSVSREKKESFPLTVTSAQKNPTAFYLCASSIFGQYNEQFFGPGTRLTVL.